The 13 T cell receptor beta chains in this list originate from one sample, sequenced in a study of shared clonotypes between healthy human individuals. Sequencing was performed with immunoSEQ multiplex PCR; in TCRdb, only in-frame clones are kept and a portion is missing. The sample holds about 2.4 million clones, around nine tenths seen once. Source material: naive CD4+ T cells sorted from blood. The subset was: CD45RA+ positively selected. The source of these receptors is a man aged 18 to 29 in good health.

The chain links TRBV6-5 to TRBJ1-1, with a possible D match to TRBD1 (5 bases). The CDR3 sequence is 13 residues long. V lost 4 bases, J lost 2 bases, and 8 bases lay in between. In germline, CDR1 is MNHEY, CDR2 SVGAGI. As DNA, the CDR3 is TGTGCCAGCAGTTGGGGCAGTAACACTGAAGCTTTCTTT. Its protein is CASSWGSNTEAFF.

This chain links TRBV10-3 with TRBJ2-1; TRBD1 might be the D (5 bases). The CDR3 totals 11 residues. Trimming stripped 9 bases from V and 7 bases from J, with 10 bases between. Per the germline V gene, CDR1 is ENHRY and CDR2 is SYGVKD. Written as DNA, the CDR3 is TGTGCCATAGGGGTGTTGAATGAGCAGTTCTTC. Its protein is CAIGVLNEQFF.

The chain is built from TRBV6-5 and TRBJ1-6, with 7 bases lining up with TRBD1. The V gene's germline CDR1 is MNHEY and CDR2 SVGAGI. With V trimmed by 8 bases and J by 5 bases, 6 bases remained unmatched. CDR3 length: 14 amino acids. The DNA for the CDR3 is TGTGCCAGCGGAGGGACAGCTAATAATTCACCCCTCCACTTT. Translating it yields CASGGTANNSPLHF.

The V call is TRBV19, the J call TRBJ2-5; D remains ambiguous. Trimming shortened V by 1 base and J by 4 bases, and 19 bases separated the two germline ends. Per germline, CDR1 LNHDA and CDR2 SQIVND (reference sequence). The CDR3 length is 17 residues. CDR3 nucleotides: TGTGCCAGTAGTATAGGTACTGGCTCTGGGCAGCTAGAGACCCAGTACTTC. This encodes CASSIGTGSGQLETQYF. Complete variable domain (other parts from reference TRBV19 and TRBJ2-5): DGGITQSPKYLFRKEGQNVTLSCEQNLNHDAMYWYRQDPGQGLRLIYYSQIVNDFQKGDIAEGYSVSREKKESFPLTVTSAQKNPTAFYLCASSIGTGSGQLETQYFGPGTRLLVL.

The chain recombines TRBV5-1 with TRBJ1-5; possibly TRBD1 for D (6 bases). Germline CDR1 is SGHRS and CDR2 is YFSETQ. The V gene lost 6 bases and the J gene lost 1 base, with 14 bases spanning the gap. The length of the CDR3 is 15 residues. CDR3 in DNA: TGCGCCAGCAAGCAGGGGTTGGGGAGCAATCAGCCCCAGCATTTT. Protein: CASKQGLGSNQPQHF.

Points on this clone: The sample holds other DNA sequences that translate to the same CDR3. The CDR3 coding sequence is TGCGCCAGCAGCCCGGCGGGTTCCTCCTACAATGAGCAGTTCTTC. Translated, it gives CASSPAGSSYNEQFF. The chain joins TRBV5-1 to TRBJ2-1, with a weak D call TRBD2 (5 bases). V lost 4 bases and J lost 0, with 11 bases in between. Looked up from germline, CDR1 is SGHRS and CDR2 is YFSETQ. The CDR3 covers 15 residues.

This clone was picked up a small number of times. The V gene is TRBV18, the J gene TRBJ1-1; D gene unclear. Trimming took off 5 bases at V and 5 bases at J, with 9 bases between the two ends. Germline V gene lookup returns CDR1 KGHSH and CDR2 LQKENI. CDR3 size: 12 residues. The CDR3 reads CASSGQKTEAFF. The CDR3 nucleotides read TGTGCCAGCTCAGGCCAGAAGACTGAAGCTTTCTTT. Complete variable domain (other parts from reference TRBV18 and TRBJ1-1): NAGVMQNPRHLVRRRGQEARLRCSPMKGHSHVYWYRQLPEEGLKFMVYLQKENIIDESGMPKERFSAEFPKEGPSILRIQQVVRGDSAAYFCASSGQKTEAFFGQGTRLTVV.

This clone was seen just once. The genes are TRBV28 and TRBJ2-1; D is possibly TRBD2 (5 bases). The CDR3 spans 17 residues. From germline, CDR1 is MDHEN and CDR2 SYDVKM. The V and J ends lost 8 bases and 5 bases respectively, with 25 bases between them. Here the CDR3 DNA reads TGTGCCAGCCTTAAACTCAATACGGTATTGACTAACAATGAGCAGTTCTTC. The encoded protein is CASLKLNTVLTNNEQFF.

This rearrangement joins TRBV7-3 to TRBJ2-2, with D possibly matching TRBD2 (5 bases). The CDR3 consists of 14 residues. V was cut by 5 bases and J by 4 bases, with 11 bases left in between. The V gene's germline CDR1 is SGHTA and CDR2 FQGTGA. The DNA for the CDR3 is TGTGCCAGCAGCGCGAGGGTGGGCACCGGGGAGCTGTTTTTT. This gives the protein CASSARVGTGELFF.

The count of this clone is one. The J gene is TRBJ2-1, the V gene TRBV7-9, with no clear D. The germline CDR1 and CDR2 sequences are SEHNR and FQNEAQ (reference sequence). The ends were cut back, 5 bases at V and 7 bases at J, with 15 bases in the middle. This CDR3 has 14 amino acids. The CDR3 sequence: CASSPSWVLNEQFF. The CDR3 nucleotides are TGTGCCAGCAGCCCGTCGTGGGTTCTAAATGAGCAGTTCTTC.

The chain couples TRBV19 to TRBJ2-5; D possibly uses TRBD1 or TRBD2 (5 bases each). Germline V CDR1 and CDR2: LNHDA, SQIVND (reference sequence). This CDR3 has 14 residues. V was shortened by 6 bases and J by 1 base, with 12 bases between the two germline ends. The CDR3 DNA is TGTGCCAGTAGACCTGGGACCTTCCAAGAGACCCAGTACTTC. It translates to CASRPGTFQETQYF.

The chain uses TRBV30 and TRBJ2-7; D may correspond to TRBD1 or TRBD2 (5 bases each). Per the germline V gene, CDR1 is GTSNPN and CDR2 is SVGIG (reference sequence). V dropped 4 bases and J dropped 2 bases, with 9 bases sitting between them. The CDR3 covers 12 residues. The CDR3 region has the DNA TGTGCCTGGACCCGGGGCCCCTACGAGCAGTACTTC. This sequence encodes CAWTRGPYEQYF.

This sequence joins TRBV6-5 and TRBJ2-7; a weak D match, TRBD2 (5 bases). The CDR3 is 15 residues long. The germline V gene has CDR1 MNHEY and CDR2 SVGAGI. Deletions cut 5 bases from V and 3 bases from J, with 17 bases between. The DNA for the CDR3 is TGTGCCAGCAGTCACCTCTTGAGGGCAGACTACGAGCAGTACTTC. Its protein is CASSHLLRADYEQYF.